The 26 T cell receptor beta chains in this list originate from one sample, sequenced in a study of cytomegalovirus exposure and HLA in healthy donors. 60 Vbeta and 13 Jbeta primers were used in PCR. Produced via immunoSEQ multiplex PCR; TCRdb's table is partial and in-frame only. The sample records tens of thousands of clones, roughly 80% being singletons. Sequenced input: PBMCs. These receptors were obtained from a male donor in good health and CMV-seronegative.

V usage is TRBV29-1 and J usage is TRBJ2-5; D is possibly TRBD1 (5 bases). The CDR3 length is 13 residues. Germline CDR1 reads SQVTM; CDR2 reads ANQGSEA. The V gene lost 6 bases and the J gene lost 2 bases, with 13 bases spanning the gap. CDR3 protein: CSVQSRVQETQYF. The CDR3 coding sequence is TGCAGCGTGCAATCCAGGGTGCAAGAGACCCAGTACTTC.

V and J are TRBV6-6 and TRBJ2-5; D call uncertain. Deletions cut 5 bases from V and 1 base from J, with 5 bases between. The CDR3 totals 12 residues. CDR1 is MNHNY, CDR2 SVGAGI, per germline (reference sequence). The CDR3 region is CASSHSQETQYF. The CDR3 nucleotides are TGTGCCAGCAGTCACAGCCAAGAGACCCAGTACTTC.

The chain employs TRBV5-1 and TRBJ2-1, with D perhaps matching TRBD2 (6 bases). The CDR3 covers 16 residues. Between the trimmed V and J ends, which lost 0 bases and 0 bases, there was a span of 10 bases. CDR1 and CDR2 from the germline V gene are SGHRS and YFSETQ. Written as DNA, the CDR3 is TGCGCCAGCAGCTTGGTGGGGGGAGGCTCCTACAATGAGCAGTTCTTC. Translation gives CASSLVGGGSYNEQFF.

The genes are TRBV9 and TRBJ2-7, with TRBD2 as a possible D gene (5 bases). Germline CDR1 and CDR2: SGDLS and YYNGEE. Trimming removed 4 bases from V and 6 bases from J, with 20 bases in between. CDR3 length: 15 residues. CDR3 region: CASSPDFGYEGEQYF. As DNA, the CDR3 is TGTGCCAGCAGCCCGGATTTCGGGTATGAGGGCGAGCAGTACTTC.

This sequence joins TRBV9 and TRBJ2-3; 7 bases map to TRBD1. Per germline, CDR1 SGDLS and CDR2 YYNGEE. V shed 4 bases and J 3 bases; nucleotides not matched to a gene: 8. This CDR3 is built from 15 residues. The CDR3 sequence is CASSPRTGGTDTQYF. DNA of the CDR3: TGTGCCAGCAGCCCGCGGACAGGAGGAACAGATACGCAGTATTTT.

Comment on this clone: The junction does not match germline at one end; this may be a read error. The sample contains more than one DNA sequence encoding this CDR3. The rearrangement joins TRBV7-2 to TRBJ2-3; D not resolved. The CDR3 is 16 residues long. From germline, CDR1 is SGHTA and CDR2 FQGNSA. Here the CDR3 DNA reads TGCGCCAGCAGCTTAGGGTTCCGAACTAGCACAGATACGCAGTATTTT. Its translation is CASSLGFRTSTDTQYF.

The rearrangement uses TRBV7-2 and TRBJ1-1; D ambiguous. V lost 2 bases, J lost 4 bases, and 17 bases lay in between. The CDR3 is 16 amino acids. CDR1 SGHTA and CDR2 FQGNSA come from the germline V gene. This chain's CDR3 is CASSLSPRAGGTEAFF. In nucleotides, the CDR3 is TGTGCCAGCAGCTTATCCCCACGGGCAGGAGGCACTGAAGCTTTCTTT.

The chain carries TRBV27 and TRBJ1-2; D may be TRBD1 (6 bases). This CDR3 spans 16 amino acids. In germline, CDR1 is MNHEY, CDR2 SMNVEV (reference sequence). V lost 2 bases and J 0 bases, leaving 13 bases between the germline ends. The CDR3 here is CASSLTGGWANYGYTF. For the CDR3, the DNA is TGTGCCAGCAGTTTAACGGGGGGCTGGGCTAACTATGGCTACACCTTC.

V and J are TRBV5-5 and TRBJ1-2, with 9 bases fitting TRBD1. This CDR3 contains 15 residues. CDR1 is SGHKS and CDR2 is YYEKEE in the germline V gene (reference sequence). V was clipped by 5 bases and J by 2 bases; unmatched bases: 7. The CDR3 loop reads CASSHGTGNNYGYTF. The DNA of the CDR3 is TGTGCCAGCAGTCATGGGACAGGGAACAACTATGGCTACACCTTC.

Concerning this clone itself: Other DNA sequences in this specimen translate into the identical CDR3. The chain recombines TRBV5-8 with TRBJ1-1; 10 positions agree with TRBD1. The CDR3 has 15 amino acids. Germline V CDR1 and CDR2: SGHTS, YDEGEE. Germline trimming cut 2 bases from V and 2 bases from J; bases unmatched to any gene: 3. The CDR3 region is CASSLRQGANTEAFF. The CDR3 nucleotides are TGTGCCAGCAGCTTACGACAGGGGGCCAACACTGAAGCTTTCTTT.

The V call is TRBV28, the J call TRBJ1-4; maybe TRBD1 (5 bases). CDR1 is MDHEN and CDR2 is SYDVKM in the germline V gene. Trimming stripped 6 bases from V and 7 bases from J, with 21 bases between. The CDR3 spans 16 residues. Written as DNA, the CDR3 is TGTGCCAGCAGGCTACAGGCCCGTCAACGTGGTGAAAAACTGTTTTTT. Protein: CASRLQARQRGEKLFF.

A single count supports this clone. This chain uses TRBV7-9 with TRBJ1-1; D might be TRBD1 (5 bases). Germline V gene lookup returns CDR1 SEHNR and CDR2 FQNEAQ (reference sequence). This CDR3 comprises 13 residues. V gave up 5 bases and J gave up 4 bases, with 11 bases separating them. CDR3 DNA sequence: TGTGCCAGCAGCCCGGGGGTGAGCACTGAAGCTTTCTTT. As protein: CASSPGVSTEAFF.

The chain has TRBV6-5 and TRBJ2-2; D might be TRBD1 (5 bases). The CDR3 has 15 amino acids. CDR1 MNHEY and CDR2 SVGAGI come from the germline V gene. V was trimmed by 6 bases and J by 1 base, leaving 12 bases between them. CDR3 protein: CASSWSQVNTGELFF. CDR3 in DNA: TGTGCCAGCAGCTGGTCACAGGTGAACACCGGGGAGCTGTTTTTT.

V gene TRBV6-6 combines with J gene TRBJ2-7; D is ambiguous. The CDR3 consists of 11 residues. Looked up from germline, CDR1 is MNHNY and CDR2 is SVGAGI (reference sequence). The V and J ends lost 7 bases and 6 bases respectively, with 10 bases between them. The CDR3 DNA reads as TGTGCCAGCATAGGAGTGGGCGAGCAGTACTTC. Amino acids: CASIGVGEQYF.

V gene TRBV28 combines with J gene TRBJ1-6; D perhaps matches TRBD1 (6 bases). CDR1 and CDR2 from the germline V gene are MDHEN and SYDVKM. Trimming removed 3 bases at V and 8 bases at J, with 14 bases between. This CDR3 has 15 amino acids. The CDR3 loop reads CASSFDGTLHSPLHF. CDR3 DNA: TGTGCCAGCAGTTTTGACGGGACATTGCATTCACCCCTCCACTTT.

This clone was found once. V gene TRBV10-3 combines with J gene TRBJ2-5, with TRBD2 matching over 7 bases. The ends lost 4 bases at V and 2 bases at J; junction bases unmatched: 7. This CDR3 spans 15 amino acids. Germline loops: CDR1 ENHRY, CDR2 SYGVKD. The CDR3 spells CAISGGLGGQETQYF. The CDR3 coding sequence is TGTGCCATCAGTGGGGGGTTGGGGGGGCAAGAGACCCAGTACTTC.

The V gene is TRBV4-2, the J gene TRBJ1-1, with 8 bases matching TRBD1. The V and J ends lost 2 bases and 3 bases, in that order; junction bases with no gene match: 8. Looked up from germline, CDR1 is LGHNA and CDR2 is YNFKEQ. There are 16 residues in the CDR3. The CDR3 region is CASSQSSGQDDTEAFF. Here the CDR3 DNA reads TGTGCCAGCAGCCAATCCTCGGGACAGGATGACACTGAAGCTTTCTTT.

The chain is built from TRBV6-5 and TRBJ1-1, with 9 bases identical to TRBD1. J lost 2 bases, V lost 4 bases, and 5 bases had no gene match. From germline, CDR1 is MNHEY and CDR2 SVGAGI. The CDR3 extends over 15 amino acids. The DNA for the CDR3 is TGTGCCAGCAGTTTAAACAGGGGGCCTAACACTGAAGCTTTCTTT. This encodes CASSLNRGPNTEAFF.

This chain joins TRBV5-8 and TRBJ2-3; 10 bases are a match to TRBD2. The CDR3 spans 15 residues. J gave up 4 bases and V 4 bases, and 6 bases lay outside the gene matches. CDR1 is SGHTS, CDR2 YDEGEE, per germline. For the CDR3, the DNA is TGTGCCAGCAGCACCCTAGCGGGAGTCCCAGATACGCAGTATTTT. Amino acid sequence: CASSTLAGVPDTQYF.

The chain couples TRBV5-6 to TRBJ2-7; TRBD2 is a possible D gene (6 bases). Per germline, CDR1 SGHDT and CDR2 YYEEEE. The ends were cut back, 3 bases at V and 4 bases at J, with 14 bases in the middle. The CDR3 has 14 amino acids. The CDR3 bases are TGTGCCAGCAGCTACTTGGAGGGTCCATACGAGCAGTACTTC. It yields the protein CASSYLEGPYEQYF.

The chain is built from TRBV6-4 and TRBJ1-6; 7 positions match TRBD1. V lost 6 bases, J lost 9 bases, and 5 bases stayed unmatched. Looked up from germline, CDR1 is MRHNA and CDR2 is SNTAGT. This CDR3 is built from 13 residues. The CDR3: CASRTGLGSPLHF. As DNA, the CDR3 is TGTGCCAGCAGGACAGGGCTCGGTTCACCCCTCCACTTT.

This clone was detected only a few times. V gene TRBV7-2 combines with J gene TRBJ2-1, with 8 bases aligning to TRBD1. Germline trimming cut 5 bases from V and 10 bases from J; bases unmatched to any gene: 10. The CDR3 spans 14 residues. Germline CDR1 SGHTA, CDR2 FQGNSA. The CDR3 is CASSAFQGALEQFF. The CDR3 region has the DNA TGTGCCAGCAGCGCCTTTCAGGGGGCTCTGGAGCAGTTCTTC.

A remark on this clone: One end of the junction fails to match germline, which may point to a read error. The J gene is TRBJ1-2, the V gene TRBV5-6; D uncertain. Germline CDR1 SGHDT, CDR2 YYEEEE. The CDR3 has 12 residues. Here the CDR3 DNA reads TGTGCCAGCAGCTTAACGGGTATAGGCAAGATCTTC. Protein product: CASSLTGIGKIF. Variable domain in full (rest from reference TRBV5-6 and TRBJ1-2): DAGVTQSPTHLIKTRGQQVTLRCSPKSGHDTVSWYQQALGQGPQFIFQYYEEEERQRGNFPDRFSGHQFPNYSSELNVNALLLGDSALYLCASSLTGIGKIFGSGTRLTVV.

The chain is built from TRBV6-1 and TRBJ1-4, with D possibly matching TRBD1 (6 bases). This CDR3 contains 14 residues. Germline V gives CDR1 MNHNS, CDR2 SASEGT. V was clipped by 8 bases and J by 7 bases, with 17 bases between them. The CDR3 DNA sequence: TGTGCCAGCGGCTCGGGGGGGGCGGGTGAAAAACTGTTTTTT. This codes for CASGSGGAGEKLFF.

This chain links TRBV5-1 with TRBJ1-6; no definite D call. Trimming left V 6 bases short and J 6 bases short, with 10 bases between. Germline-derived CDR1 and CDR2 are SGHRS and YFSETQ. CDR3 size: 13 residues. Here the CDR3 reads CASTYDSNSPLHF. In DNA form, the CDR3 reads TGCGCCAGCACCTATGATAGTAATTCACCCCTCCACTTT.

This clone was seen a few times. The V and J genes are TRBV5-5 and TRBJ1-4, with a possible D match to TRBD1 (6 bases). The CDR3 sequence is 14 residues long. V lost 0 bases and J 8 bases, leaving 11 bases between the germline ends. The germline gives CDR1 SGHKS, CDR2 YYEKEE (reference sequence). The CDR3 region has the DNA TGTGCCAGCAGCTTGGGCAGGGGTCGGGAAAAACTGTTTTTT. Translating it yields CASSLGRGREKLFF. Full variable domain (rest looked up from reference TRBV5-5 and TRBJ1-4): DAGVTQSPTHLIKTRGQQVTLRCSPISGHKSVSWYQQVLGQGPQFIFQYYEKEERGRGNFPDRFSARQFPNYSSELNVNALLLGDSALYLCASSLGRGREKLFFGSGTQLSVL.